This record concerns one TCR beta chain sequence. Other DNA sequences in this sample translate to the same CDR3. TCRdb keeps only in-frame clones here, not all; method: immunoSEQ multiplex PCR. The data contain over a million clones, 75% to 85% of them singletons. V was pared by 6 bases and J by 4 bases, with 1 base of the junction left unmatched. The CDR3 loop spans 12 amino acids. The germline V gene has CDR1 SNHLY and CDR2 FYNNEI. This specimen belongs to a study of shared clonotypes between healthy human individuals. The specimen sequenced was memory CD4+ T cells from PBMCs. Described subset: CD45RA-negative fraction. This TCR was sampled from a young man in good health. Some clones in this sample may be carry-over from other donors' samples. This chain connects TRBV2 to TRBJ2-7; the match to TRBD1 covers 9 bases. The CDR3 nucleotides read TGTGCCAGCAGGGACAGGGGTTACGAGCAGTACTTC. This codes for CASRDRGYEQYF.